The 31 T cell receptor beta chains below all came from one sample that was sequenced in a study of tumor-infiltrating lymphocytes in localized non-small cell lung cancer. The assay was immunoSEQ multiplex PCR, and TCRdb's table has in-frame clones only and misses some. Of roughly 8,900 clones listed, 68% are singletons. The sequenced material came from uninvolved lung tissue not adjacent to the tumor. Receptors originate from a human donor with non-small cell lung cancer.

This chain joins TRBV30 and TRBJ2-7; D assignment may be TRBD1 or TRBD2 (5 bases each). The CDR3 is 11 amino acids. With 1 base removed from V and 9 bases from J, the gap between germline ends came to 10 bases. Germline CDR1 GTSNPN, CDR2 SVGIG (reference sequence). CDR3 in DNA: TGTGCCTGGAGTGGGGGGAGTCGGCAGTACTTC. Amino acid sequence: CAWSGGSRQYF. Looking up the rest from reference TRBV30 and TRBJ2-7 gives the full variable domain: SQTIHQWPATLVQPVGSPLSLECTVEGTSNPNLYWYRQAAGRGLQLLFYSVGIGQISSEVPQNLSASRPQDRQFILSSKKLLLSDSGFYLCAWSGGSRQYFGPGTRLTVT.

By frequency in the sample, this clone is medium-sized. The chain uses TRBV5-1 and TRBJ2-2; D may be TRBD2 (6 bases). Trimming removed 5 bases from V and 4 bases from J, with 9 bases in between. Germline V gene lookup returns CDR1 SGHRS and CDR2 YFSETQ. The CDR3 extends over 13 amino acids. The CDR3 protein is CASRGLITGELFF. Written as DNA, the CDR3 is TGCGCCAGCAGGGGACTGATCACCGGGGAGCTGTTTTTT.

The gene calls are TRBV28 and TRBJ1-1, with 8 positions matching TRBD1. The V gene's germline CDR1 is MDHEN and CDR2 SYDVKM. This CDR3 region has 15 residues. Trimming at V came to 6 bases and at J to 4 bases, leaving 10 bases not matched to a gene. The CDR3 sequence is CASSKDRVQVTEAFF. The CDR3 DNA sequence: TGTGCCAGCAGCAAGGACAGGGTTCAGGTCACTGAAGCTTTCTTT.

This sequence joins TRBV7-2 and TRBJ2-5; TRBD1 aligns across 9 bases. The CDR3 loop spans 14 amino acids. V shed 6 bases and J 1 base; nucleotides not matched to a gene: 3. Germline CDR1 reads SGHTA; CDR2 reads FQGNSA. The CDR3 reads CASRDRGFQETQYF. In nucleotides, the CDR3 is TGTGCCAGCAGGGACAGGGGTTTCCAAGAGACCCAGTACTTC.

J is TRBJ1-2 and V is TRBV7-2, with 9 nucleotides matching TRBD1. Germline V gene data show CDR1 as SGHTA and CDR2 as FQGNSA. V gave up 5 bases and J gave up 6 bases; unmatched junction bases: 4. This CDR3 has 13 amino acids. This chain's CDR3 is CASSARTGDGYTF. The CDR3 DNA follows: TGTGCCAGCAGCGCTAGGACAGGGGATGGCTACACCTTC.

Written as DNA, the CDR3 is TGTGCCAGCAGCTTAGAGACAGTCTTCTATGGCTACACCTTC. It yields the protein CASSLETVFYGYTF. This chain joins TRBV7-2 and TRBJ1-2, with a possible D match to TRBD1 (5 bases). V lost 1 base and J lost 4, with 10 bases in between. CDR3 size: 14 residues. CDR1 is SGHTA and CDR2 is FQGNSA in the germline V gene.

The rearrangement uses TRBV7-8 and TRBJ2-7; TRBD1 might be the D (6 bases). Deletions cut 3 bases from V and 5 bases from J, with 14 bases between. CDR3 length: 14 amino acids. Germline-derived CDR1 and CDR2 are SGHVS and FQNEAQ. CDR3 protein: CASSFDRNSHEQYF. The DNA for the CDR3 is TGTGCCAGCAGCTTTGACAGGAATTCCCACGAGCAGTACTTC.

The J gene is TRBJ1-5, the V gene TRBV2, with D uncertain. Per the germline V gene, CDR1 is SNHLY and CDR2 is FYNNEI. V lost 7 bases, J lost 2 bases, and 9 bases lay in between. The CDR3 has 13 amino acids. CDR3 sequence: CASKMEGNQPQHF. The CDR3 nucleotides read TGTGCCAGCAAAATGGAGGGCAATCAGCCCCAGCATTTT.

The gene calls are TRBV30 and TRBJ1-2; no definite D call. The length of the CDR3 is 13 residues. V gave up 1 base and J gave up 5 bases, with 11 bases separating them. The V gene's germline CDR1 is GTSNPN and CDR2 SVGIG (reference sequence). This CDR3 is CAWSEGQDYGYTF. The CDR3 region has the DNA TGTGCCTGGAGTGAAGGGCAGGATTATGGCTACACCTTC.

The genes are TRBV9 and TRBJ2-2; weak D call: TRBD2 (6 bases). The CDR3 length is 14 residues. Looked up from germline, CDR1 is SGDLS and CDR2 is YYNGEE. V was shortened by 0 bases and J by 10 bases, with 13 bases between the two germline ends. CDR3 residues: CASSVGVTGVELFF. In nucleotides, the CDR3 is TGTGCCAGCAGCGTAGGGGTGACGGGAGTGGAGCTGTTTTTT.

The rearrangement joins TRBV5-1 to TRBJ2-1; 10 bases map to TRBD2. V shed 5 bases and J 4 bases; nucleotides not matched to a gene: 6. The CDR3 runs to 15 residues. Per the germline V gene, CDR1 is SGHRS and CDR2 is YFSETQ. CDR3 sequence: CASRGSGRVYNEQFF. The CDR3 coding sequence is TGCGCCAGCAGGGGAAGCGGGAGGGTATACAATGAGCAGTTCTTC.

The rearrangement uses TRBV28 and TRBJ2-7; the D gene is possibly TRBD1 (5 bases). The CDR3 has 16 residues. V was clipped by 6 bases and J by 3 bases, with 21 bases between them. Germline V gene lookup returns CDR1 MDHEN and CDR2 SYDVKM. The CDR3 DNA follows: TGTGCCAGCAGCTCCAACAGGTGGCTGGCCATCTACGAGCAGTACTTC. Amino acid sequence: CASSSNRWLAIYEQYF.

This clone was counted a few times. J is TRBJ2-1 and V is TRBV7-2; 8 nucleotides line up with TRBD1. Germline V CDR1 and CDR2: SGHTA, FQGNSA. The trim removed 1 base at V and 4 bases at J, leaving 3 bases unmatched. The CDR3 contains 15 residues. In DNA form, the CDR3 reads TGTGCCAGCAGCTTAGTAACAGGGGGGTACAATGAGCAGTTCTTC. This gives the protein CASSLVTGGYNEQFF.

The rearrangement links TRBV9 to TRBJ1-2; D remains ambiguous. The CDR3 spans 15 residues. Trimming stripped 4 bases from V and 6 bases from J, with 19 bases between. From germline, CDR1 is SGDLS and CDR2 YYNGEE. The CDR3 is CASSPRALSLHGYTF. The CDR3 nucleotides are TGTGCCAGCAGCCCGAGGGCTTTATCCCTTCATGGCTACACCTTC.

The chain carries TRBV5-1 and TRBJ2-4; 15 nucleotides align to TRBD2. V shed 4 bases, J shed 8 bases, and the junction held 7 bases outside the gene matches. CDR3 length: 16 residues. The germline V gene encodes CDR1 SGHRS and CDR2 YFSETQ. CDR3: CASSPGLAGGPDIQYF. Written as DNA, the CDR3 is TGCGCCAGCAGCCCCGGACTAGCGGGAGGGCCGGACATTCAGTACTTC.

CDR3 residues: CASSLALENGELFF. CDR3 bases: TGTGCCAGCAGCTTAGCTCTGGAGAACGGGGAGCTGTTTTTT. The rearrangement links TRBV7-9 to TRBJ2-2; D remains unclear. The germline CDR1 and CDR2 sequences are SEHNR and FQNEAQ (reference sequence). The CDR3 totals 14 residues. V was trimmed by 0 bases and J by 7 bases, leaving 9 bases between them.

CDR3 nucleotides: TGTGCCAGCAGCTCCCTGACAGGGAACAATGAGCAGTTCTTC. This gives the protein CASSSLTGNNEQFF. The chain links TRBV7-9 to TRBJ2-1, with 7 bases that match TRBD1. The CDR3 runs 14 residues. Looked up from germline, CDR1 is SEHNR and CDR2 is FQNEAQ (reference sequence). Losses at the gene ends were 4 bases for V and 5 bases for J; bases not matched to a gene: 5.

This clone was observed once. V is TRBV27 and J is TRBJ2-3; no definite D call. Germline assignment: CDR1 MNHEY and CDR2 SMNVEV (reference sequence). V was pared by 5 bases and J by 0 bases, with 9 bases between. The CDR3 contains 14 residues. CDR3 loop: CASSPSLSTDTQYF. For the CDR3, the DNA is TGTGCCAGCAGTCCCTCGCTAAGCACAGATACGCAGTATTTT.

The genes are TRBV10-3 and TRBJ2-7; tentatively, D is TRBD1 (6 bases). Germline CDR1 ENHRY, CDR2 SYGVKD. With 6 bases removed from V and 2 bases from J, the gap between germline ends came to 14 bases. The CDR3 contains 14 residues. The CDR3 sequence is CAIRTDRKAYEQYF. CDR3 nucleotide sequence: TGTGCCATCAGGACCGACAGGAAAGCCTACGAGCAGTACTTC.

This clone was seen just once. This chain links TRBV7-2 with TRBJ1-1, with D possibly matching TRBD1 (6 bases). The germline V and J ends were trimmed by 5 bases and 5 bases, with 12 bases remaining between them. The CDR3 covers 13 residues. Germline V gene lookup returns CDR1 SGHTA and CDR2 FQGNSA. The CDR3 reads CASSGGRGTEAFF. The CDR3 DNA reads as TGTGCCAGCAGCGGGGGCCGGGGAACTGAAGCTTTCTTT.

The chain recombines TRBV9 with TRBJ1-5; 8 positions agree with TRBD1. The CDR3 contains 16 residues. The V gene end was trimmed by 2 bases and the J gene end by 2 bases; junction bases not matched to a gene: 6. The germline gives CDR1 SGDLS, CDR2 YYNGEE. CDR3 amino acids: CASSVTGGRGNQPQHF. CDR3 nucleotides: TGTGCCAGCAGCGTTACAGGGGGACGCGGCAATCAGCCCCAGCATTTT.

The chain links TRBV9 to TRBJ2-3; weak D call: TRBD2 (5 bases). CDR3 length equals 17 residues. Trimming pared 4 bases from V and 8 bases from J, leaving 26 bases between. Per the germline V gene, CDR1 is SGDLS and CDR2 is YYNGEE. CDR3 region: CASSSGGLWTLSGTQYF. In DNA form, the CDR3 reads TGTGCCAGCAGCTCCGGAGGACTCTGGACCTTATCGGGTACGCAGTATTTT.

The chain carries TRBV4-3 and TRBJ2-1; 8 positions match TRBD2. CDR1 and CDR2 from the germline V gene are LGHNA and YSLEER. V was clipped by 1 base and J by 14 bases; unmatched bases: 7. This CDR3 contains 13 residues. CDR3 sequence (DNA): TGCGCCAGCAGCCAAGGGGAGCGGGAGCCGGAGTTCTTC. Translated: CASSQGEREPEFF.

By its share, this clone is medium-sized (0.01 to 0.1%). The chain uses TRBV4-3 and TRBJ2-3; D is tentatively TRBD1 or TRBD2 (5 bases each). The CDR3 is 17 residues long. Trimming pared 1 base from V and 2 bases from J, leaving 16 bases between. Germline CDR1 LGHNA, CDR2 YSLEER. As DNA, the CDR3 is TGCGCCAGCAGCCAAGGGATCCCCGGGACCACCACAGATACGCAGTATTTT. Amino acid sequence: CASSQGIPGTTTDTQYF.

The chain is built from TRBV20-1 and TRBJ2-5; possibly TRBD2 for D (5 bases). CDR1 is DFQATT, CDR2 SNEGSKA, per germline (reference sequence). The CDR3 is 11 residues long. V dropped 4 bases and J dropped 13 bases, with 16 bases sitting between them. CDR3 sequence reads: CSAKRRGSPYF. The DNA for the CDR3 is TGCAGTGCTAAAAGGCGAGGGTCCCCGTACTTC.

By its share, this clone is medium-sized. The DNA for the CDR3 is TGTGCCAGCAGCGGAACACTAGCGGGAGGGAGGGATACGCAGTATTTT. Its translation is CASSGTLAGGRDTQYF. This chain links TRBV11-2 with TRBJ2-3, with 13 nucleotides matching TRBD2. The trim removed 5 bases at V and 6 bases at J, leaving 8 bases unmatched. Germline V gene data show CDR1 as SGHAT and CDR2 as FQNNGV. The CDR3 has 16 residues.

This clone was detected only a few times. The V and J genes are TRBV19 and TRBJ2-7; 11 nucleotides match TRBD2. The germline V gene has CDR1 LNHDA and CDR2 SQIVND (reference sequence). The trim removed 7 bases at V and 2 bases at J, leaving 4 bases unmatched. The CDR3 sequence is 14 residues long. The CDR3 region has the DNA TGTGCCAGTACTCCTAGCGGGAGGCCCTACGAGCAGTACTTC. Residues: CASTPSGRPYEQYF.

The J gene is TRBJ1-5, the V gene TRBV29-1, with TRBD1 identical over 7 bases. V lost 4 bases, J lost 2 bases, and 2 bases stayed unmatched. The CDR3 has 13 amino acids. Germline V gene data show CDR1 as SQVTM and CDR2 as ANQGSEA. The CDR3 sequence: CSVGDSRNQPQHF. The DNA of the CDR3 is TGCAGCGTTGGGGACAGTCGCAATCAGCCCCAGCATTTT.

This chain links TRBV5-8 with TRBJ2-3; no clear D. The V gene lost 1 base and the J gene lost 2 bases, with 5 bases spanning the gap. In germline, CDR1 is SGHTS, CDR2 YDEGEE. CDR3 length equals 13 residues. The CDR3 bases are TGTGCCAGCAGCTTGTCGCTCACAGATACGCAGTATTTT. Protein: CASSLSLTDTQYF.

The CDR3 loop reads CASSRSRDSIYGYTF. The DNA for the CDR3 is TGTGCCAGCTCACGCTCCCGGGACAGCATCTATGGCTACACCTTC. The chain uses TRBV18 and TRBJ1-2, with 7 bases aligning to TRBD1. The trim removed 4 bases at V and 4 bases at J, leaving 9 bases unmatched. The length of the CDR3 is 15 residues. Germline CDR1 and CDR2: KGHSH and LQKENI.

The chain's CDR3 is CASSREDTQYF. The CDR3, as DNA: TGTGCCAGCAGCCGGGAGGATACGCAGTATTTT. V gene TRBV11-3 combines with J gene TRBJ2-3, with a possible D match to TRBD2 (6 bases). Germline values: CDR1 SGHNT, CDR2 YENEEA. Trimming removed 5 bases from V and 6 bases from J, with 6 bases in between. CDR3 length: 11 amino acids.